These 21 T cell receptor beta chains were all obtained from the same sample, sequenced in a study of blood T cell repertoires in COVID-19. Sequenced by immunoSEQ multiplex PCR; TCRdb stores in-frame clones only, minus some. In the table there are approximately 280,000 clones, approximately 90% of which are singletons. The sequenced material came from peripheral blood. The receptor source for this set is a man aged 35 to 55 with acute or convalescent COVID-19.

The chain is built from TRBV7-2 and TRBJ2-7, with TRBD1 matching over 7 bases. There are 15 residues in the CDR3. V lost 5 bases to trimming and J lost 5 bases; unmatched junction nucleotides: 12. Germline CDR1 reads SGHTA; CDR2 reads FQGNSA. The CDR3 DNA is TGTGCCAGCAGCCTCCAAGGGACAGCCGTCGACGAGCAGTACTTC. Translated: CASSLQGTAVDEQYF.

V is TRBV4-1 and J is TRBJ1-4; the D gene is possibly TRBD1 (5 bases). The germline V gene encodes CDR1 MGHRA and CDR2 YSYEKL. Trimming cost V 0 bases and J 7 bases, with 12 bases left between them. This CDR3 spans 15 amino acids. The DNA of the CDR3 is TGCGCCAGCAGCCAAGAAGTAGGGGTGGGTGAAAAACTGTTTTTT. Translated: CASSQEVGVGEKLFF.

This clone was observed a single time. The rearrangement uses TRBV7-3 and TRBJ1-4, with D perhaps matching TRBD1 (5 bases). Germline CDR1 reads SGHTA; CDR2 reads FQGTGA. There are 17 residues in the CDR3. The germline V and J ends were trimmed by 8 bases and 6 bases, with 25 bases remaining between them. The DNA of the CDR3 is TGTGCCAGCCCTCGGGAGCCCAGCAGGGTTTTACATGAAAAACTGTTTTTT. Its protein is CASPREPSRVLHEKLFF.

The rearrangement joins TRBV25-1 to TRBJ2-2, with 10 nucleotides matching TRBD1. Trimming took 4 bases from V and 7 from J; bases not matched to a gene: 12. Germline CDR1 reads MGHDK; CDR2 reads SYGVNS. The CDR3 is 17 amino acids. Here the CDR3 reads CASSAQPGQGRDGELFF. The CDR3 nucleotides are TGTGCCAGCAGTGCCCAACCGGGACAGGGGCGAGACGGGGAGCTGTTTTTT.

The table lists this clone with a count of one. This chain links TRBV12-3 or TRBV12-4 with TRBJ1-2; TRBD1 is a possible D gene (5 bases). The ends were cut back, 3 bases at V and 4 bases at J, with 9 bases in the middle. CDR3 length: 13 residues. The CDR3 sequence: CASSFDSLYGYTF. The DNA of the CDR3 is TGTGCCAGCAGTTTTGACAGCCTCTATGGCTACACCTTC.

The chain recombines TRBV5-1 with TRBJ1-2; D uncertain. V lost 0 bases and J 4 bases, leaving 7 bases between the germline ends. The germline V gene encodes CDR1 SGHRS and CDR2 YFSETQ. The CDR3 sequence is 13 residues long. The CDR3 here is CASSLDTVYGYTF. The CDR3, as DNA: TGCGCCAGCAGCTTGGATACGGTCTATGGCTACACCTTC.

The V and J genes are TRBV5-1 and TRBJ2-7, with 8 bases matching TRBD2. V lost 2 bases, J lost 2 bases, and 12 bases stayed unmatched. This CDR3 has 17 amino acids. The germline CDR1 and CDR2 sequences are SGHRS and YFSETQ. CDR3 nucleotides: TGCGCCAGCAGCTTCGCTCTCAGCGGGGGTCCCCCCTACGAGCAGTACTTC. Translation: CASSFALSGGPPYEQYF.

Only a few counts were recorded for this clone. The chain carries TRBV10-2 and TRBJ1-1, with a possible D match to TRBD1 (5 bases). The V and J ends lost 6 bases and 3 bases respectively, with 17 bases between them. The CDR3 extends over 15 amino acids. Germline V gives CDR1 WSHSY, CDR2 SAAADI. This CDR3 reads CASRGPPGGDTEAFF. CDR3 nucleotide sequence: TGCGCCAGCAGGGGACCCCCCGGGGGGGACACTGAAGCTTTCTTT.

This clone was seen just once. The gene calls are TRBV15 and TRBJ1-5; D remains ambiguous. CDR3 length: 13 amino acids. V lost 4 bases, J lost 6 bases, and 10 bases lay in between. CDR1 is LNHNV, CDR2 YYDKDF, per germline (reference sequence). The CDR3: CATSTDPSQPQHF. The CDR3 nucleotides are TGTGCCACCAGCACGGATCCTAGTCAGCCCCAGCATTTT.

The V and J genes are TRBV3-1 (or the pseudogene TRBV3-2) and TRBJ2-7; D might be TRBD1 (5 bases). The CDR3 loop spans 15 amino acids. Per germline, CDR1 LGHDT and CDR2 YNNKEL (reference sequence). Between the trimmed V and J ends, which lost 5 bases and 3 bases, there was a span of 17 bases. This chain's CDR3 is CASSTPLRQGYEQYF. CDR3 DNA: TGTGCCAGCAGCACCCCGCTACGTCAGGGCTACGAGCAGTACTTC.

The chain couples TRBV19 to TRBJ1-2; tentative D call: TRBD1 (5 bases). V was clipped by 7 bases and J by 0 bases, with 12 bases between them. From germline, CDR1 is LNHDA and CDR2 SQIVND (reference sequence). The CDR3 consists of 14 residues. CDR3 DNA sequence: TGTGCCAGTACCCAACTGGGGCCTAACTATGGCTACACCTTC. Its translation: CASTQLGPNYGYTF.

V usage is TRBV30 and J usage is TRBJ1-1, with unresolved D. CDR1 and CDR2 (germline): GTSNPN, SVGIG (reference sequence). V was pared by 2 bases and J by 3 bases, with 10 bases between. The length of the CDR3 is 13 residues. The CDR3 protein is CAWSSHKHTEAFF. DNA of the CDR3: TGTGCCTGGAGTTCTCATAAGCACACTGAAGCTTTCTTT.

The chain carries TRBV30 and TRBJ1-4; the D is unclear. The CDR3 is made up of 15 amino acids. CDR1 is GTSNPN, CDR2 SVGIG, per germline (reference sequence). V was clipped by 1 base and J by 10 bases, with 19 bases between them. The CDR3 sequence: CAWSGSGLGGGKLFF. The CDR3 region has the DNA TGTGCCTGGAGTGGATCGGGTCTTGGAGGTGGAAAACTGTTTTTT.

This sequence joins TRBV7-8 and TRBJ1-2, with D unclear. This CDR3 contains 15 residues. Per germline, CDR1 SGHVS and CDR2 FQNEAQ. Trimming removed 6 bases at V and 4 bases at J, with 18 bases between. CDR3 loop: CASSSQAGRGYGYTF. As DNA, the CDR3 is TGTGCCAGCAGTTCCCAAGCGGGAAGAGGCTATGGCTACACCTTC.

The V call is TRBV7-6, the J call TRBJ1-1, with 7 bases fitting TRBD1. CDR1 SGHVS and CDR2 FNYEAQ come from the germline V gene. CDR3 length: 15 residues. After removal of 4 bases from V and 1 base from J, the junction contained 6 bases not matched to a gene. The CDR3 DNA reads TGTGCCAGCAGCTCTCGGACAGGAGAGAACACTGAAGCTTTCTTT. Its protein product is CASSSRTGENTEAFF.

In its sample, this clone was seen once. This sequence joins TRBV27 and TRBJ1-1; maybe TRBD1 (5 bases). Germline CDR1 MNHEY, CDR2 SMNVEV (reference sequence). The CDR3 totals 12 residues. Trimming took 1 base from V and 6 from J, leaving 6 bases between them. CDR3 loop: CASSLLGAEAFF. The CDR3 DNA sequence: TGTGCCAGCAGTTTATTAGGGGCTGAAGCTTTCTTT.

The chain joins TRBV10-1 to TRBJ2-3; 8 bases match TRBD1. Germline CDR1 reads WNHNN; CDR2 reads SYGVQD (reference sequence). The CDR3 is 15 residues long. With 3 bases clipped from V and 3 bases from J, the junction kept 5 bases outside the gene matches. The CDR3 here is CASSDSGQGTDTQYF. The CDR3 DNA follows: TGCGCCAGCAGTGACTCAGGACAGGGAACAGATACGCAGTATTTT.

The rearrangement joins TRBV2 to TRBJ1-1, with a tentative D call TRBD1 (6 bases). The V gene's germline CDR1 is SNHLY and CDR2 FYNNEI. This CDR3 spans 13 amino acids. V lost 4 bases to trimming and J lost 6 bases, with 12 bases between them. The CDR3 bases are TGTGCCAGCAGTGGAACAGGGTGGGCTGAAGCTTTCTTT. It encodes CASSGTGWAEAFF. The full variable domain, with the rest looked up from reference TRBV2 and TRBJ1-1, is EPEVTQTPSHQVTQMGQEVILRCVPISNHLYFYWYRQILGQKVEFLVSFYNNEISEKSEIFDDQFSVERPDGSNFTLKIRSTKLEDSAMYFCASSGTGWAEAFFGQGTRLTVV.

V usage is TRBV25-1 and J usage is TRBJ1-2, with 10 bases identical to TRBD1. V was pared by 3 bases and J by 8 bases, with 12 bases of the junction left unmatched. The CDR3 sequence is 16 residues long. Germline-derived CDR1 and CDR2 are MGHDK and SYGVNS. CDR3 amino acids: CASSDSDRGPQYGYTF. For the CDR3, the DNA is TGTGCCAGCAGTGACTCTGACAGGGGGCCTCAGTACGGCTACACCTTC.

The rearrangement joins TRBV9 to TRBJ2-7, with D hard to call. The germline CDR1 and CDR2 sequences are SGDLS and YYNGEE. The CDR3 has 15 residues. The germline V and J ends were trimmed by 0 bases and 0 bases, with 10 bases remaining between them. CDR3 in DNA: TGTGCCAGCAGCGTAGGTCCGCGAAGCTCCTACGAGCAGTACTTC. This codes for CASSVGPRSSYEQYF.

The chain links TRBV18 to TRBJ1-2; possible D gene TRBD1, 5 bases. This CDR3 is built from 14 residues. Germline V gene sequence: CDR1 KGHSH, CDR2 LQKENI. Trimming took off 0 bases at V and 2 bases at J, with 7 bases between the two ends. The CDR3 DNA is TGTGCCAGCTCACCACCAGGGGCGAACTATGGCTACACCTTC. Amino acid sequence: CASSPPGANYGYTF. Complete variable domain (other parts from reference TRBV18 and TRBJ1-2): NAGVMQNPRHLVRRRGQEARLRCSPMKGHSHVYWYRQLPEEGLKFMVYLQKENIIDESGMPKERFSAEFPKEGPSILRIQQVVRGDSAAYFCASSPPGANYGYTFGSGTRLTVV.